What follows are 16 T cell receptor beta chains derived from one specimen sequenced in a study of neoadjuvant nivolumab and ipilimumab in lung cancer. The repertoire was sequenced with immunoSEQ multiplex PCR; TCRdb's copy has only in-frame clones and lacks some. The sample has some 43,000 clones, approximately 90% seen once. The sequences come from blood, collected before neoadjuvant nivolumab, alone or with ipilimumab. Receptor source: an adult with non-small cell lung cancer. Some clones in this sample may be carry-over from other donors' samples.

The gene calls are TRBV6-1 and TRBJ2-1; maybe TRBD2 (7 bases). Trimming stripped 6 bases from V and 8 bases from J, with 20 bases between. The CDR3 has 15 residues. Germline V lookup: CDR1 MNHNS, CDR2 SASEGT. The CDR3 sequence is CASRSGTSLGDEQFF. The CDR3 DNA sequence: TGTGCCAGCAGGAGCGGGACATCTTTGGGGGATGAGCAGTTCTTC.

This clone was observed once. This chain connects TRBV5-1 to TRBJ2-7; 10 bases are a match to TRBD2. This CDR3 is built from 14 residues. Germline V lookup: CDR1 SGHRS, CDR2 YFSETQ. The trim removed 6 bases at V and 2 bases at J, leaving 5 bases unmatched. DNA of the CDR3: TGCGCCAGCAACCCCGGGACTAGCGCCTACGAGCAGTACTTC. Translation gives CASNPGTSAYEQYF.

This chain links TRBV19 with TRBJ2-5; tentative D call: TRBD2 (5 bases). The V end was cut by 11 bases, the J end by 5 bases, with 21 bases between. The CDR3 sequence is 14 residues long. CDR1 is LNHDA and CDR2 is SQIVND in the germline V gene (reference sequence). The CDR3 here is CASSVGLPPETQYF. CDR3 in DNA: TGTGCCTCCTCGGTAGGACTTCCCCCGGAGACCCAGTACTTC.

The V and J genes are TRBV11-1 and TRBJ2-6; 11 bases map to TRBD2. The germline CDR1 and CDR2 sequences are SGHAT and FQDESV (reference sequence). CDR3 size: 18 residues. V shed 0 bases, J shed 0 bases, and the junction held 1 base outside the gene matches. The CDR3 loop is CASSLALAGVSGANVLTF. The CDR3 nucleotides are TGTGCCAGCAGCTTAGCACTAGCGGGAGTCTCTGGGGCCAACGTCCTGACTTTC.

This chain uses TRBV6-6 with TRBJ2-1; 8 bases fit TRBD1. Germline assignment: CDR1 MNHNY and CDR2 SVGAGI (reference sequence). There are 10 residues in the CDR3. Trimming took 8 bases from V and 14 from J; bases not matched to a gene: 5. CDR3 amino acids: CASEWTGKFF. In nucleotides, the CDR3 is TGTGCCAGCGAGTGGACAGGGAAGTTCTTC.

Points on this clone: Germline is not matched at one junction end, which may reflect a read error. This sequence joins TRBV7-7 and TRBJ2-5; tentative D call: TRBD2 (5 bases). The CDR3 runs to 15 residues. In germline, CDR1 is SSHAT, CDR2 FNYEAQ (reference sequence). DNA of the CDR3: TGTGCTAGCAGCTTGACGACTGGGAGTTCAAAGACCCAGTACTTC. Translation: CASSLTTGSSKTQYF.

The sample holds a few counts of this clone. The V and J genes are TRBV5-1 and TRBJ2-7; possible D gene TRBD2, 5 bases. Trimming took 5 bases from V and 3 from J, leaving 9 bases between them. This CDR3 contains 12 residues. The germline gives CDR1 SGHRS, CDR2 YFSETQ. The CDR3 DNA reads TGCGCCAGCAGTCGTAGCGACTACGAGCAGTACTTC. Protein product: CASSRSDYEQYF.

The genes are TRBV4-3 and TRBJ1-3, with a weak D call TRBD1 (5 bases). The V end lost 0 bases, the J end lost 4 bases, and 13 bases lay between the germline ends. Germline assignment: CDR1 LGHNA and CDR2 YSLEER. The CDR3 extends over 16 amino acids. CDR3 sequence (DNA): TGCGCCAGCAGCCAAGATGGTGGGGCGCGCGGAAACACCATATATTTT. This translates into CASSQDGGARGNTIYF.

The J gene is TRBJ1-2, the V gene TRBV27; D is uncertain. V shed 3 bases and J shed 5 bases, with 16 bases lying between them. The length of the CDR3 is 15 residues. Germline values: CDR1 MNHEY, CDR2 SMNVEV (reference sequence). This CDR3 reads CASSFMSALPYGYTF. The CDR3 nucleotides read TGTGCCAGCAGTTTCATGTCAGCCCTCCCATATGGCTACACCTTC.

The sample holds one count of this clone. The chain is built from TRBV6-5 and TRBJ2-5; 10 bases line up with TRBD2. With V trimmed by 1 base and J by 3 bases, 2 bases remained unmatched. The germline gives CDR1 MNHEY, CDR2 SVGAGI. The CDR3 length is 15 residues. CDR3 amino acids: CASSYWTSGEETQYF. The CDR3 nucleotides read TGTGCCAGCAGTTACTGGACTAGCGGAGAAGAGACCCAGTACTTC.

CDR3 in amino acids: CASSPQDSSYEQYF. The DNA for the CDR3 is TGTGCCAGCAGCCCCCAGGACAGCTCCTACGAGCAGTACTTC. The V gene is TRBV7-3, the J gene TRBJ2-7; tentative D call: TRBD1 (6 bases). Trimming cost V 5 bases and J 0 bases, with 11 bases left between them. The CDR3 is 14 residues long. CDR1 and CDR2 (germline): SGHTA, FQGTGA. Filled out from reference TRBV7-3 and TRBJ2-7, the complete variable domain reads GAGVSQTPSNKVTEKGKYVELRCDPISGHTALYWYRQSLGQGPEFLIYFQGTGAADDSGLPNDRFFAVRPEGSVSTLKIQRTERGDSAVYLCASSPQDSSYEQYFGPGTRLTVT.

This chain connects TRBV18 to TRBJ1-1; no reliable D call. V lost 0 bases to trimming and J lost 3 bases, with 11 bases between them. Germline CDR1 reads KGHSH; CDR2 reads LQKENI. This CDR3 is 15 amino acids long. CDR3 protein: CASSPPVRKDTEAFF. In nucleotides, the CDR3 is TGTGCCAGCTCACCACCGGTCAGGAAAGACACTGAAGCTTTCTTT.

V gene TRBV19 combines with J gene TRBJ2-1; a possible D gene is TRBD1 (7 bases). The germline V gene encodes CDR1 LNHDA and CDR2 SQIVND (reference sequence). The CDR3 spans 14 residues. Between the trimmed V and J ends, which lost 6 bases and 7 bases, there was a span of 16 bases. CDR3 bases: TGTGCCAGTAGACCGGGGGACAGCCCGAATGAGCAGTTCTTC. It is translated as CASRPGDSPNEQFF.

This chain connects TRBV30 to TRBJ1-5, with D maybe TRBD1 (5 bases). V was cut by 0 bases and J by 4 bases, with 7 bases left in between. Germline CDR1 reads GTSNPN; CDR2 reads SVGIG (reference sequence). The CDR3 consists of 13 residues. CDR3 in amino acids: CAWSVAGNQPQHF. DNA for the CDR3: TGTGCCTGGAGTGTGGCAGGGAATCAGCCCCAGCATTTT.

The CDR3 sequence: CASSWGTDQYGYTF. CDR3 DNA: TGCGCCAGCAGCTGGGGGACAGACCAGTATGGCTACACCTTC. The genes are TRBV5-1 and TRBJ1-2; 7 positions agree with TRBD1. Trimming cost V 3 bases and J 5 bases; bases outside gene matches: 7. Germline V lookup: CDR1 SGHRS, CDR2 YFSETQ. The CDR3 runs to 14 residues. Variable domain in full (rest from reference TRBV5-1 and TRBJ1-2): KAGVTQTPRYLIKTRGQQVTLSCSPISGHRSVSWYQQTPGQGLQFLFEYFSETQRNKGNFPGRFSGRQFSNSRSEMNVSTLELGDSALYLCASSWGTDQYGYTFGSGTRLTVV.

The chain is built from TRBV5-6 and TRBJ1-5, with 9 bases matching TRBD1. Germline CDR1 reads SGHDT; CDR2 reads YYEEEE. With V trimmed by 4 bases and J by 5 bases, 1 base remained unmatched. This CDR3 has 13 amino acids. Here the CDR3 reads CASSRDRDQPQHF. DNA for the CDR3: TGTGCCAGCAGCAGGGACAGGGATCAGCCCCAGCATTTT.